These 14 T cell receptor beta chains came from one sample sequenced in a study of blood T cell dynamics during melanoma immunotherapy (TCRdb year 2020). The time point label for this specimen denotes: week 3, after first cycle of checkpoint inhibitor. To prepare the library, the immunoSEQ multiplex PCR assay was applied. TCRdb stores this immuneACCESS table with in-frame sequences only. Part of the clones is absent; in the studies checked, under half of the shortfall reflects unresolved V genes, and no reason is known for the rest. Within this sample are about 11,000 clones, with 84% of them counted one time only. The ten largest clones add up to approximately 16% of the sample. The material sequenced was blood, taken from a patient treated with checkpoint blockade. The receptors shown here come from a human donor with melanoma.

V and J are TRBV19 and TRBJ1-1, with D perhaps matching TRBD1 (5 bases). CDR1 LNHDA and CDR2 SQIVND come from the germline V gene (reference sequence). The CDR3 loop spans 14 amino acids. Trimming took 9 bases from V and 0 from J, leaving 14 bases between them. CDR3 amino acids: CASNLVGVNTEAFF. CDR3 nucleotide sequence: TGTGCCAGCAACCTCGTAGGGGTGAACACTGAAGCTTTCTTT. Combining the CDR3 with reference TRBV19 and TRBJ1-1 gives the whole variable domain DGGITQSPKYLFRKEGQNVTLSCEQNLNHDAMYWYRQDPGQGLRLIYYSQIVNDFQKGDIAEGYSVSREKKESFPLTVTSAQKNPTAFYLCASNLVGVNTEAFFGQGTRLTVV.

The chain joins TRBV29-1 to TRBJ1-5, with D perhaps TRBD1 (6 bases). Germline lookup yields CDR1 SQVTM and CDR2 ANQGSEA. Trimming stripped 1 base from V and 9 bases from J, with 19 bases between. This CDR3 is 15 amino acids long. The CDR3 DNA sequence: TGCAGCGTTGAAGTTGGACAGCCGGGGACGGCGCCCCAGCATTTT. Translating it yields CSVEVGQPGTAPQHF.

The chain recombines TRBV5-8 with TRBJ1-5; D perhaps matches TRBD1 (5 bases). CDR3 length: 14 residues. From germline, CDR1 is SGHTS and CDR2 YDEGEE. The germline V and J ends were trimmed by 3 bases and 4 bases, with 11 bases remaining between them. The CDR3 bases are TGTGCCAGCAGCTCGAGGGGAGGGAATCAGCCCCAGCATTTT. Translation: CASSSRGGNQPQHF.

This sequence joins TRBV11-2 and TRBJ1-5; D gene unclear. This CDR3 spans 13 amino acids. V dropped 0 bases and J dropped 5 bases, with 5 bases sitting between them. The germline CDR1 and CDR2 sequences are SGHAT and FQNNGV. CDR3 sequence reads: CASSLERDQPQHF. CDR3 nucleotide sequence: TGTGCCAGCAGCTTAGAAAGGGATCAGCCCCAGCATTTT.

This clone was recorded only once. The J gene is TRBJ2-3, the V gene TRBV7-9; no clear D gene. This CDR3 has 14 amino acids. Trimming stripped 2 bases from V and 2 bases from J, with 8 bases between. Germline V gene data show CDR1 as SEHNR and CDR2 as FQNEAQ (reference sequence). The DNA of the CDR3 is TGTGCCAGCAGCTTAACGCTACACACAGATACGCAGTATTTT. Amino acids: CASSLTLHTDTQYF.

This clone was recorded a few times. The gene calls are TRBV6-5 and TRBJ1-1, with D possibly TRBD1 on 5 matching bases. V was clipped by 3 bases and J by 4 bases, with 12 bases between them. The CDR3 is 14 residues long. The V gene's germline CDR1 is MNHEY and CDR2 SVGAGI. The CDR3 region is CASSYGGWSTEAFF. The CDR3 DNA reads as TGTGCCAGCAGTTATGGGGGATGGAGCACTGAAGCTTTCTTT.

The CDR3 loop reads CASSLLGGGGNTEAFF. DNA for the CDR3: TGTGCCAGCAGCTTGCTGGGGGGGGGAGGCAACACTGAAGCTTTCTTT. V is TRBV28 and J is TRBJ1-1; possible D gene TRBD1, 5 bases. V shed 6 bases and J shed 2 bases, with 19 bases lying between them. Germline assignment: CDR1 MDHEN and CDR2 SYDVKM. The CDR3 has 16 amino acids.

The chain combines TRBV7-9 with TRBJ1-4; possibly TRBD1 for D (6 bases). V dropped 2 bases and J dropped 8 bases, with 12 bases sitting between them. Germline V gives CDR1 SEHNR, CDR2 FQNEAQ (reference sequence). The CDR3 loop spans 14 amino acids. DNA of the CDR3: TGTGCCAGCAGCTTATCGGGGGCCGCGGAAAAACTGTTTTTT. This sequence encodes CASSLSGAAEKLFF.

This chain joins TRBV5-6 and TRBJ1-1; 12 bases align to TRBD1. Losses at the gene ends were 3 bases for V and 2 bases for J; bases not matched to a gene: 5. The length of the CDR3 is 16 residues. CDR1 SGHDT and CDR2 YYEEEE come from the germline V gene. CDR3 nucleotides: TGTGCCAGCAGCTATTTCGGGACAGGGGGCAACACTGAAGCTTTCTTT. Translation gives CASSYFGTGGNTEAFF.

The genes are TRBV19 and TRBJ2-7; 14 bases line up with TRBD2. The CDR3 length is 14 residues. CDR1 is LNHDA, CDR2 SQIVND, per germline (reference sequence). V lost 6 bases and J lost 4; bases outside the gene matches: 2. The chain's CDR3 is CASRRTSGGYEQYF. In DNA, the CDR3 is TGTGCCAGTAGAAGGACTAGCGGGGGGTACGAGCAGTACTTC. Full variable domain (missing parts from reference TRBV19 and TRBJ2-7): DGGITQSPKYLFRKEGQNVTLSCEQNLNHDAMYWYRQDPGQGLRLIYYSQIVNDFQKGDIAEGYSVSREKKESFPLTVTSAQKNPTAFYLCASRRTSGGYEQYFGPGTRLTVT.

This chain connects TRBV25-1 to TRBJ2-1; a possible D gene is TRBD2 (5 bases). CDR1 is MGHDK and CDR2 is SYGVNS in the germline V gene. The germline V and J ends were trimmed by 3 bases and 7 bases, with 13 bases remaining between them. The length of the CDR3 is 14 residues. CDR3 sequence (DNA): TGTGCCAGCAGTGAGGATGGACTTGTTAATGAGCAGTTCTTC. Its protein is CASSEDGLVNEQFF.

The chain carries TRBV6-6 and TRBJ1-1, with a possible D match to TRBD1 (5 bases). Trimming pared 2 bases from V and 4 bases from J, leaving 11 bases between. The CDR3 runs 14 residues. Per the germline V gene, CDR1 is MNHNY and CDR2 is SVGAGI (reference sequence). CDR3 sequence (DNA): TGTGCCAGCAGTTACCCCAGGGATGGCACTGAAGCTTTCTTT. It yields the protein CASSYPRDGTEAFF.

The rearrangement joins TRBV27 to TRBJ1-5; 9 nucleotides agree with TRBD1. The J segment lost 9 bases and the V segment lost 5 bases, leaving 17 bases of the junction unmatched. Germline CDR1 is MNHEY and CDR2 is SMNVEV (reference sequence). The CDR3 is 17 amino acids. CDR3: CASSPQWETGGNVPQHF. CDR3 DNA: TGTGCCAGCAGTCCCCAGTGGGAGACAGGGGGTAATGTGCCCCAGCATTTT.

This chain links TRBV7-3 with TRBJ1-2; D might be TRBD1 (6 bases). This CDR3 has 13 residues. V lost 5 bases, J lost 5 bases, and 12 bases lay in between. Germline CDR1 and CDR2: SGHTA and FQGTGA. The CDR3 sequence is CASSPRTDYGYTF. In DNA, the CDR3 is TGTGCCAGCAGCCCCAGGACAGATTATGGCTACACCTTC. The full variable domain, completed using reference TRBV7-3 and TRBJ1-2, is GAGVSQTPSNKVTEKGKYVELRCDPISGHTALYWYRQSLGQGPEFLIYFQGTGAADDSGLPNDRFFAVRPEGSVSTLKIQRTERGDSAVYLCASSPRTDYGYTFGSGTRLTVV.